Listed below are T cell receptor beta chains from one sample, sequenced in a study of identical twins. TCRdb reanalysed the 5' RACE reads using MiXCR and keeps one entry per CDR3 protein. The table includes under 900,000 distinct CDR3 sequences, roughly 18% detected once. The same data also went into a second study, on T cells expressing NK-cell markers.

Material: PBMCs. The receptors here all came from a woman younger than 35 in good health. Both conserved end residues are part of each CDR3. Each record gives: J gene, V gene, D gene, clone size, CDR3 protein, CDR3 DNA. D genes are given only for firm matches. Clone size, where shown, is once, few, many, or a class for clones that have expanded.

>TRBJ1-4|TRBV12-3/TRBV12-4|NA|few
CASSRQSNGEKLFF
TGTGCCAGCAGTCGACAGTCTAACGGGGAAAAACTGTTTTTT
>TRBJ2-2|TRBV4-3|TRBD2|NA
CASSQELAGVRKELFF
TGCGCCAGCAGCCAGGAGTTAGCGGGAGTAAGAAAGGAGCTGTTTTTT
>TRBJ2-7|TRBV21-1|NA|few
CASSPRLYRSYEQYF
TGTGCCAGCAGCCCCAGGTTATATCGCTCCTACGAGCAGTACTTC
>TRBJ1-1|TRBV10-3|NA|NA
CAISDPGSGDTEAFF
TGTGCCATCAGTGACCCGGGGTCCGGAGACACTGAAGCTTTCTTT
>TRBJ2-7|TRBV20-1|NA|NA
CSASRGAWDEQYF
TGCAGTGCCTCACGGGGGGCCTGGGACGAGCAGTACTTC
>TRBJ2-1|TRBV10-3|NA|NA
CAISGRANNHNEQFF
TGTGCCATCAGTGGGAGGGCGAACAACCACAATGAGCAGTTCTTC
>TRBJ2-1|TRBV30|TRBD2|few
CASGVGLAGYNEQFF
TGTGCCTCAGGGGTGGGACTAGCGGGCTACAATGAGCAGTTCTTC
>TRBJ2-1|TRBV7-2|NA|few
CASSPRTSYEQFF
TGTGCCAGCAGCCCCCGAACTAGCTATGAGCAGTTCTTC
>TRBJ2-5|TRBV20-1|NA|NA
CSARDVASRETQYF
TGCAGTGCTAGAGATGTAGCTAGCCGGGAGACCCAGTACTTC
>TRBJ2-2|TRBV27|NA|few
CASGTGTRHTGELFF
TGTGCCAGCGGAACCGGGACACGGCACACCGGGGAGCTGTTTTTT
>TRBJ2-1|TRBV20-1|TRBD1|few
CSAKTGGVDEQFF
TGCAGTGCTAAGACAGGGGGCGTAGATGAGCAGTTCTTC
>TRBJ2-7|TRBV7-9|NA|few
CASSFTQGSYEQYF
TGTGCCAGCAGCTTTACCCAGGGGAGCTACGAGCAGTACTTC
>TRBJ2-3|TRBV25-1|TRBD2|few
CASSELTSGRTDTQYF
TGTGCCAGCAGTGAATTGACTAGCGGGAGAACAGATACGCAGTATTTT
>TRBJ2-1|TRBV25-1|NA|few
CASSELQELEVNEQFF
TGTGCCAGCAGTGAATTGCAGGAGCTGGAGGTGAATGAGCAGTTCTTC
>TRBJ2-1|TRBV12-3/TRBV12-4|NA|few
CASRITGSSYNEQFF
TGTGCCAGCAGGATAACAGGGAGCTCCTACAATGAGCAGTTCTTC